These T cell receptor beta chains were read from a single sample in a study of identical twins. TCRdb independently ran MiXCR on the 5' RACE reads; one entry per CDR3 protein. The sample holds 1.5 million or so distinct CDR3 sequences, less than 35% seen once. Material for sequencing was cord blood. Every receptor here comes from a newborn girl in good health. Each CDR3 is given with its conserved first and last residue. A D gene is named only where the DNA matches it firmly. Expanded clones are given a class, and other clones once, few, many or no size at all.

V gene	clone size	CDR3 length	D gene	J gene	CDR3 DNA	CDR3 protein
TRBV5-5	-	14	TRBD2	TRBJ2-3	TGTGCCAGCAGCTTGGCTAGCGGGGAAGATACGCAGTATTTT	CASSLASGEDTQYF
TRBV2	-	13	-	TRBJ2-2	TGTGCCACCCGGACAGACCTCACCGGGGAGCTGTTTTTT	CATRTDLTGELFF
TRBV12-3/TRBV12-4	-	14	TRBD2	TRBJ2-3	TGTGCCAGCACAGCGGGGGGACGCACAGATATGGAATATTTT	CASTAGGRTDMEYF
TRBV15	-	13	-	TRBJ2-4	TGTGCCACCAGCAGAGCAGGGTACAATGAGCAGTACTTC	CATSRAGYNEQYF
TRBV6-1	-	15	-	TRBJ1-2	TGTGCCAGCAGTGAAGCGCGCGTCACTAACTATGGCTACACCTTC	CASSEARVTNYGYTF
TRBV21-1	-	14	-	TRBJ1-1	TGTGCCAGCATCCTCACAGAGGCGAACACTGAAGCTTTCTTT	CASILTEANTEAFF
TRBV12-3/TRBV12-4	-	14	TRBD1	TRBJ2-2	TGTGCCAGCTGGGACAGGGGGCGCACCGGGGAGCTGTTTTTT	CASWDRGRTGELFF
TRBV20-1	-	13	TRBD2	TRBJ2-2	TGCAGTGCAAACGGGGGGGACACCGGGGAGCTGTTTTTT	CSANGGDTGELFF
TRBV7-9	once	16	TRBD1	TRBJ1-1	TGTGCCAGCAGCGTGGGAGGGGGCGCTTCTGATACTGAAGCTTTCTTT	CASSVGGGASDTEAFF
TRBV28	once	15	-	TRBJ1-2	TGTGCCAGCAGTTTACCCCGTAGGGGGGCTTATGGCTACACCTTC	CASSLPRRGAYGYTF
TRBV29-1	-	13	TRBD1	TRBJ1-2	TGCAGCGTCTCCGGGACAGGGGCAGGTGGCTACACCTTC	CSVSGTGAGGYTF
TRBV4-1	few	16	TRBD2	TRBJ2-1	TGCGCCAGCAGCCAAGTGACTAGCGGGGACAACAATGAGCAGTTCTTC	CASSQVTSGDNNEQFF
TRBV28	few	15	-	TRBJ1-5	TGTGCCAGCAGCTCCAGGGGAGAGAGCAATCAGCCCCAGCATTTT	CASSSRGESNQPQHF
TRBV28	-	13	TRBD1	TRBJ2-7	TGTGCCCCCGGGACAGAGACACCCTACGAGCAGTACTTC	CAPGTETPYEQYF
TRBV13	-	15	-	TRBJ1-2	TGTGCCAGCAGCTTAGTACTCTGGGGAGTCTATGGCTACACCTTC	CASSLVLWGVYGYTF
TRBV7-9	few	13	TRBD1	TRBJ1-1	TGTGCCAGCAGCCTACGGACAGGTACTGAAGCTTTCTTT	CASSLRTGTEAFF
TRBV21-1	-	15	-	TRBJ2-1	TGTGCCAGCAGACTAGCGGGAGGGGTTATTGATGAGCAGTTCTTC	CASRLAGGVIDEQFF
TRBV28	-	15	TRBD1	TRBJ2-7	TGTGCCAGCAGATACAGGGGACAGGTGACCTACGAGCAGTACTTC	CASRYRGQVTYEQYF
TRBV7-2	-	14	-	TRBJ1-2	TGTGCCAGCAGCTTAGAGCCAGGGGTTCATGGCTACACCTTC	CASSLEPGVHGYTF
TRBV10-2	many	14	TRBD1	TRBJ1-2	TGCGCCAGCAGTGACCTAACAGGGGGATATGGCTACACCTTC	CASSDLTGGYGYTF
TRBV29-1	few	13	-	TRBJ2-7	TGCAGCGTTGCGGCTAGCGTCTCCGATGAGCAGTACTTC	CSVAASVSDEQYF
TRBV7-2	few	14	TRBD1	TRBJ2-5	TGTGCCAGCAGCTTAAAGAGACAGGGGTCGACCCAGTACTTC	CASSLKRQGSTQYF
TRBV3-1	-	14	-	TRBJ1-2	TGTGCCAGCAGCCAACAGATGACGCGAGGTGGCTACACCTTC	CASSQQMTRGGYTF
TRBV3-1	few	16	-	TRBJ1-6	TGTGCCAGCAGCCAAGATAAAAAACAGGAGAATTCACCCCTCCACTTT	CASSQDKKQENSPLHF
TRBV3-1	-	15	-	TRBJ1-2	TGTGCCAGCAGCCAAGGGTACAGGGACTTTGGTGGCTACACCTTC	CASSQGYRDFGGYTF
TRBV7-2	once	16	TRBD1	TRBJ1-1	TGTGCCAGCAGCTTCCTTAGGACAGGGCGGGCCACTGAAGCTTTCTTT	CASSFLRTGRATEAFF
TRBV6-1	-	15	-	TRBJ1-1	TGTGCCAGCAGTGGCCGGGGCGCAGGGAGGACTGAAGCTTTCTTT	CASSGRGAGRTEAFF
TRBV20-1	-	14	TRBD2	TRBJ2-5	TGCAGTGCTCCCCTGGGACTATCCTACAATGAGCAGTACTTC	CSAPLGLSYNEQYF
TRBV6-1	-	19	TRBD1	TRBJ2-2	TGTGCCAGCAGGGACGAACGTTTCAGGGGGCGTCAGGATACCGGGGGGCTGTTTTTT	CASRDERFRGRQDTGGLFF
TRBV27	once	17	-	TRBJ1-1	TGTGCCAGCAGAGGCGATTCGGGGGGCCGGGAGTTGCTAAGAGCTTTCTTT	CASRGDSGGRELLRAFF
TRBV4-2	-	16	-	TRBJ2-4	TGTGCCAGCAGCCAACCTAGCGCTGTAGCCAAAAACATTCAGTACTTC	CASSQPSAVAKNIQYF
TRBV5-1	few	17	TRBD1	TRBJ1-2	TGCGCCAGCAGCTCGGGATACACCCTACAGGGGATCTATGGCTACACCTTC	CASSSGYTLQGIYGYTF
TRBV6-6	few	15	TRBD1	TRBJ1-5	TGTGCCAGCAGTTCCCCGACAGGGTACAATCAGCCCCAGCATTTT	CASSSPTGYNQPQHF
TRBV5-6	-	15	-	TRBJ1-1	TGTGCCAGCAGCTACATGACAGCGATGAACACTGAAGCTTTCTTT	CASSYMTAMNTEAFF
TRBV29-1	-	14	TRBD1	TRBJ2-7	TGCAGCGTTGCACTGGACAGGGCCCCCTACGAGCAGTACTTC	CSVALDRAPYEQYF
TRBV5-1	-	12	-	TRBJ1-1	TGCGCCAGCAGCTTGGCGCTAGAAGAAGCTTTCTTT	CASSLALEEAFF
TRBV6-5	-	16	-	TRBJ1-3	TGTGCCAGCAGTCCTCGGGCTTCCCACTCTGGAAACACCATATATTTT	CASSPRASHSGNTIYF
TRBV20-1	many	13	-	TRBJ2-3	TGCAGTGCTAGACGGACTAGCACAGATACGCAGTATTTT	CSARRTSTDTQYF
TRBV9	many	13	TRBD2	TRBJ2-7	TGTGCCAGAACTAGCGGAACTTACTACGAGCAGTACTTC	CARTSGTYYEQYF
TRBV20-1	-	13	TRBD2	TRBJ2-5	TGCAGTGCTAAGGAGGGGACTAGCGGCGGGGAGTACTTC	CSAKEGTSGGEYF
TRBV2	-	14	-	TRBJ1-2	TGTGCCAGCAGTCGACCTGGGTTCAACTATGGCTACACCTTC	CASSRPGFNYGYTF
TRBV10-3	many	14	-	TRBJ2-7	TGTGCCATCAAATATGAGGGAGCTGGGTACGAGCAGTACTTC	CAIKYEGAGYEQYF
TRBV20-1	few	17	TRBD1	TRBJ2-1	TGCAGTGCCGCATTGGGACGAACCGGGACAGTTGACAATGAGCAGTTCTTC	CSAALGRTGTVDNEQFF